This T cell receptor (beta chain) derives from a study of T-cell reconstitution after alpha-beta-depleted transplantation in children. This clonotype has ten or more counts. TCRbeta library construction was performed incorporating unique molecular identifiers. TCRdb used MiXCR to reprocess the PCR reads, holding one entry per CDR3 protein. This sample has roughly 200,000 distinct CDR3 sequences; approximately 10% occur once, and the top ten carry about 28%. The germline V gene encodes CDR1 SGHRS and CDR2 YFSETQ. The CDR3 runs 18 residues. Trimming stripped 0 bases from V and 2 bases from J, with 18 bases between.

The chain combines TRBV5-1 with TRBJ2-1; maybe TRBD2 (6 bases). This TCR came from a child younger than two with acute myeloid leukemia, due to receive a stem cell transplant. Sequencing was performed on PBMCs, taken before TCRalphabeta/CD19-depleted stem cell transplant. The CDR3 DNA follows: TGCGCCAGCAGCTTGGGACTAGTACCAGTGCCCGCCTACAATGAGCAGTTCTTC. The encoded protein is CASSLGLVPVPAYNEQFF.